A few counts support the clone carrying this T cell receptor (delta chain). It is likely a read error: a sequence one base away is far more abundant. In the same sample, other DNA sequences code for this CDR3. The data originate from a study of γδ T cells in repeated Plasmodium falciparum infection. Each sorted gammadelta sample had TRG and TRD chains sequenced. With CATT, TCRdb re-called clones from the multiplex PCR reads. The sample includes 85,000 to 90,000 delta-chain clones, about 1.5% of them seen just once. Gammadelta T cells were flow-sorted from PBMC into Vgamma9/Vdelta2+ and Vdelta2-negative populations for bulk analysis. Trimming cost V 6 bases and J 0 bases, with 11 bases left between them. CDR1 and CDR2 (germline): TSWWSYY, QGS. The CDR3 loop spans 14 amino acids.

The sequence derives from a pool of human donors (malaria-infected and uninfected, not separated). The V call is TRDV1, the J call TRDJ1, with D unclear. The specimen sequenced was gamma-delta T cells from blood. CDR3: CALGIPKYTDKLIF. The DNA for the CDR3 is TGTGCTCTTGGAATTCCCAAGTACACCGATAAACTCATCTTT.